The 9 T cell receptor beta chains below were found in one sample sequenced in a study of cytomegalovirus exposure and HLA in healthy donors. The PCR ran on 60 Vbeta and 13 Jbeta primers. Sequencing used immunoSEQ multiplex PCR; TCRdb keeps in-frame clones, though not all of them. This sample has 180,000 or so clones; roughly 85% occur once, and the top ten carry around a tenth. Sequencing was done on a sample of PBMCs. The origin of the receptors is a man aged 18 to 29 in good health and CMV-seropositive.

The V and J genes are TRBV9 and TRBJ2-1; 12 bases match TRBD2. There are 17 residues in the CDR3. Germline V gene sequence: CDR1 SGDLS, CDR2 YYNGEE. J was trimmed by 8 bases and V by 3 bases; bases with no gene match: 12. The CDR3 region has the DNA TGTGCCAGCAGCGAGGGCCCCTCTAGCGGGGGGGCCGATGAGCAGTTCTTC. Translated: CASSEGPSSGGADEQFF.

J is TRBJ1-3 and V is TRBV6-1, with a weak D call TRBD1 (6 bases). The CDR3 extends over 15 amino acids. CDR1 is MNHNS, CDR2 SASEGT, per germline. The V end lost 8 bases, the J end lost 0 bases, and 14 bases lay between the germline ends. The CDR3 protein is CASAGTGSSGNTIYF. DNA for the CDR3: TGTGCCAGCGCGGGCACAGGGAGCTCTGGAAACACCATATATTTT.

This chain uses TRBV9 with TRBJ2-5, with 10 bases identical to TRBD1. The J call may be mistaken, given a closer DNA end match to TRBJ2-7. The CDR3 sequence is 14 residues long. Germline lookup yields CDR1 SGDLS and CDR2 YYNGEE. This CDR3 reads CASSGTGGTYEQYF. The CDR3 region has the DNA TGTGCCAGCAGCGGGACAGGGGGGACCTACGAGCAGTACTTC.

The chain joins TRBV28 to TRBJ2-7, with 10 nucleotides matching TRBD1. The CDR3 has 15 amino acids. Germline loops: CDR1 MDHEN, CDR2 SYDVKM. The V gene end was trimmed by 4 bases and the J gene end by 4 bases; junction bases not matched to a gene: 7. The DNA of the CDR3 is TGTGCCAGCAGTTCACTACGGGACAGGGGATACGAGCAGTACTTC. It yields the protein CASSSLRDRGYEQYF.

The chain carries TRBV4-1 and TRBJ1-1; a possible D gene is TRBD1 (5 bases). Germline V gene sequence: CDR1 MGHRA, CDR2 YSYEKL. Trimming removed 4 bases from V and 0 bases from J, with 9 bases in between. The CDR3 is 14 residues long. CDR3 bases: TGCGCCAGCAGCCCGACAGTCATGAACACTGAAGCTTTCTTT. This translates into CASSPTVMNTEAFF.

The chain joins TRBV5-1 to TRBJ2-3; the match to TRBD1 covers 8 bases. Trimming cost V 3 bases and J 1 base; bases outside gene matches: 1. The CDR3 contains 14 residues. The germline V gene encodes CDR1 SGHRS and CDR2 YFSETQ. The CDR3 DNA follows: TGCGCCAGCAGCTCGACAGGGGGCACAGATACGCAGTATTTT. Its translation: CASSSTGGTDTQYF.

The chain links TRBV10-3 to TRBJ1-1; D is perhaps TRBD1 (5 bases). In germline, CDR1 is ENHRY, CDR2 SYGVKD. Trimming pared 6 bases from V and 6 bases from J, leaving 17 bases between. This CDR3 contains 14 residues. CDR3 in amino acids: CAIRRRTLEAEAFF. For the CDR3, the DNA is TGTGCCATCAGGAGACGGACACTTGAGGCTGAAGCTTTCTTT.

The chain has TRBV19 and TRBJ2-5; 9 bases align to TRBD1. Judging by the DNA end, TRBJ2-7 fits better; the J call may be wrong. The CDR3 extends over 16 amino acids. Germline CDR1 and CDR2: LNHDA and SQIVND (reference sequence). CDR3 DNA sequence: TGTGCCAGTACCATGAAGGGGACAGGGACAGGATACGAGCAGTACTTC. Encoded protein: CASTMKGTGTGYEQYF.

The chain employs TRBV7-8 and TRBJ1-1, with 7 bases fitting TRBD1. Looked up from germline, CDR1 is SGHVS and CDR2 is FQNEAQ. With V trimmed by 6 bases and J by 11 bases, 9 bases remained unmatched. The CDR3 has 12 amino acids. CDR3: CASRYTGAQAFF. The CDR3 DNA is TGTGCCAGCAGATACACAGGGGCACAGGCTTTCTTT.